Listed below are T cell receptor beta chains from one sample, sequenced in a study of a mutant IDH1 vaccine in newly diagnosed glioma. These receptors have no identified antigens. The assay was immunoSEQ multiplex PCR, and TCRdb's table has in-frame clones only and misses some. This table has 75,000 to 80,000 clones, 75% to 95% appearing once. Here the sequenced sample was PBMCs, taken from a glioma patient whose treatment included an IDH1 peptide vaccine. These receptor sequences come from a woman aged 50 to 60 with glioma. CDR3s include the opening cysteine and the closing phenylalanine or tryptophan. The D gene is left open where the match is weak.

V,D,J,DNA,CDR3
TRBV27,TRBD2,TRBJ2-5,TGTGCCAGCAGACCTACTAGCGGGAGGCTTAAGACCCAGTACTTC,CASRPTSGRLKTQYF
TRBV4-1,-,TRBJ1-4,TGCGCCAGCAGCCAAGAACCAGGGCCCTCATGGGCTAATGAAAAACTGTTTTTT,CASSQEPGPSWANEKLFF
TRBV5-1,-,TRBJ2-1,TGCGCCAGCAGCTTGGTCAGGGGCGAAAATGAGCAGTTCTTC,CASSLVRGENEQFF
TRBV29-1,-,TRBJ1-1,TGCAGCGTTGAACGGAGACTGAACACTGAAGCTTTCTTT,CSVERRLNTEAFF
TRBV4-1,TRBD2,TRBJ2-3,TGCGCCAGCAGCCGCCAAACACTAGCGTTCCCAGATACGCAGTATTTT,CASSRQTLAFPDTQYF
TRBV5-4,-,TRBJ1-6,TGTGCCAGCAGCCAAGATAATTCACCCCTCCACTTT,CASSQDNSPLHF
TRBV5-4,TRBD2,TRBJ2-7,TGTGCCAGCAGCTTCCGGGGGGCCTACGAGCAGTACTTC,CASSFRGAYEQYF
TRBV27,-,TRBJ2-7,TGTGCCAGCAGTCCCCTCGGCGGGCAGGGCCCCTACGAGCAGTACTTC,CASSPLGGQGPYEQYF
TRBV11-2,-,TRBJ2-7,TGTGCCAGCAGCCGTTCCGGGATCGGCTACGAGCAGTACTTC,CASSRSGIGYEQYF
TRBV5-3,TRBD2,TRBJ2-3,TGTGCCAGAATCAAGTTCGACAGGAACCAGACTAGCGGGAGTACTAGCACAGATACGCAGTATTTT,CARIKFDRNQTSGSTSTDTQYF